These 26 T cell receptor beta chains came from one sample sequenced in a study of blood T cells in healthy people across ages. A second about 7 to 12 cycle PCR used barcoded and J-beta primers. TCRdb itself ran the 5' RACE reads through MiXCR, one entry per CDR3 protein. The sample gives roughly 800,000 distinct CDR3 sequences, roughly 60% of which show up once; 22% is in the top ten. The sequenced sample consisted of blood. Receptors were obtained from a man younger than 45 in good health.

The chain employs TRBV4-3 and TRBJ1-2; 8 bases fit TRBD1. CDR1 and CDR2 (germline): LGHNA, YSLEER. The CDR3 has 17 residues. V shed 1 base and J 7 bases; nucleotides not matched to a gene: 14. The CDR3 sequence: CASSQGPGTGILGGYTF. The CDR3 nucleotides are TGCGCCAGCAGCCAAGGCCCCGGGACAGGAATTTTGGGTGGCTACACCTTC.

The genes are TRBV6-1 and TRBJ1-1; TRBD1 aligns across 8 bases. The V gene end was trimmed by 3 bases and the J gene end by 8 bases; junction bases not matched to a gene: 8. The CDR3 spans 14 residues. CDR1 MNHNS and CDR2 SASEGT come from the germline V gene. CDR3 residues: CASSETGAVLEAFF. CDR3 DNA: TGTGCCAGCAGTGAGACAGGGGCCGTTTTAGAAGCTTTCTTT.

This rearrangement joins TRBV2 to TRBJ2-5, with 9 bases that match TRBD1. Germline V gene sequence: CDR1 SNHLY, CDR2 FYNNEI. This CDR3 region has 13 residues. Germline trimming cut 6 bases from V and 5 bases from J; bases unmatched to any gene: 4. CDR3 protein: CASRGDRAETQYF. CDR3 in DNA: TGTGCCAGCAGAGGGGACAGGGCTGAGACCCAGTACTTC.

This chain links TRBV4-2 with TRBJ1-2, with TRBD1 identical over 9 bases. Germline V gene sequence: CDR1 LGHNA, CDR2 YNFKEQ. This CDR3 comprises 14 residues. The V segment lost 1 base and the J segment 8 bases; nucleotides outside the gene matches: 5. The CDR3: CASSQGDRVNGYTF. The CDR3 coding sequence is TGTGCCAGCAGCCAAGGGGACAGGGTAAACGGCTACACCTTC.

The chain links TRBV9 to TRBJ2-5; no clear D. CDR1 is SGDLS, CDR2 YYNGEE, per germline. CDR3 length: 11 residues. V was shortened by 6 bases and J by 4 bases, with 7 bases between the two germline ends. CDR3 coding DNA: TGTGCCAGCATTTGGGGAGAGACCCAGTACTTC. Amino acids: CASIWGETQYF.

This clonotype was detected ten times or more. The chain carries TRBV7-2 and TRBJ2-3; D ambiguous. Trimming removed 0 bases at V and 4 bases at J, with 5 bases between. This CDR3 has 13 amino acids. The germline V gene has CDR1 SGHTA and CDR2 FQGNSA. CDR3: CASSLAGPDTQYF. The DNA for the CDR3 is TGTGCCAGCAGCTTAGCTGGCCCAGATACGCAGTATTTT.

This clonotype appeared a few times. This sequence joins TRBV28 and TRBJ2-7; possibly TRBD2 for D (6 bases). There are 15 residues in the CDR3. V was pared by 4 bases and J by 2 bases, with 15 bases between. Germline assignment: CDR1 MDHEN and CDR2 SYDVKM. The CDR3 region is CASSSPGTAPYEQYF. CDR3 DNA: TGTGCCAGCAGTTCACCCGGGACTGCACCCTACGAGCAGTACTTC. Full variable domain (missing parts from reference TRBV28 and TRBJ2-7): DVKVTQSSRYLVKRTGEKVFLECVQDMDHENMFWYRQDPGLGLRLIYFSYDVKMKEKGDIPEGYSVSREKKERFSLILESASTNQTSMYLCASSSPGTAPYEQYFGPGTRLTVT.

The chain recombines TRBV20-1 with TRBJ2-1; no clear D gene. Germline CDR1 DFQATT, CDR2 SNEGSKA (reference sequence). CDR3 length: 14 amino acids. Trimming shortened V by 0 bases and J by 9 bases, and 15 bases separated the two germline ends. The DNA of the CDR3 is TGCAGTGCTAGAGATGCCAGGTATCTTGCTGAGCAGTTCTTC. Translating gives CSARDARYLAEQFF.

There are many counts of this clonotype. The rearrangement links TRBV7-9 to TRBJ1-6; unclear D gene. The CDR3 covers 13 residues. Germline-derived CDR1 and CDR2 are SEHNR and FQNEAQ (reference sequence). The V gene lost 6 bases and the J gene lost 7 bases, with 10 bases spanning the gap. The CDR3 nucleotides read TGTGCCAGCAGTTTGGAAGGGAATTCACCCCTCCACTTT. Amino acid sequence: CASSLEGNSPLHF.

The rearrangement joins TRBV7-2 to TRBJ2-5, with 9 nucleotides matching TRBD1. V gave up 5 bases and J gave up 5 bases; unmatched junction bases: 9. Germline V gene lookup returns CDR1 SGHTA and CDR2 FQGNSA. The CDR3 contains 15 residues. The CDR3 here is CASSHPRDREETQYF. The CDR3, as DNA: TGTGCCAGCAGCCACCCCCGGGACAGGGAGGAGACCCAGTACTTC.

The genes are TRBV11-1 and TRBJ1-1; D is uncertain. CDR3 length: 12 amino acids. V was pared by 7 bases and J by 5 bases, with 11 bases between. The germline V gene encodes CDR1 SGHAT and CDR2 FQDESV (reference sequence). The CDR3, as DNA: TGTGCCAGCACCCAACGGGGAACTGAAGCTTTCTTT. Its translation: CASTQRGTEAFF.

V and J are TRBV7-2 and TRBJ1-2, with 9 bases matching TRBD1. CDR1 is SGHTA and CDR2 is FQGNSA in the germline V gene. The junction had 14 bases not matched to a gene; V was cut back by 5 bases and J by 7 bases. The CDR3 is made up of 16 amino acids. The CDR3 DNA is TGTGCCAGCAGCCGGGGCACGACAGGGGGATATGGTGGCTACACCTTC. Its translation is CASSRGTTGGYGGYTF.

The chain employs TRBV4-2 and TRBJ2-5, with TRBD1 identical over 12 bases. The junction had 7 bases not matched to a gene; V was cut back by 4 bases and J by 4 bases. This CDR3 has 16 amino acids. Germline assignment: CDR1 LGHNA and CDR2 YNFKEQ. CDR3 DNA: TGTGCCAGCAGCCTAGAGTTGGGACAGGGGGCAGAGACCCAGTACTTC. Its translation: CASSLELGQGAETQYF.

This chain connects TRBV6-5 to TRBJ2-4; no definite D call. CDR3 length equals 14 residues. From germline, CDR1 is MNHEY and CDR2 SVGAGI. V was cut by 0 bases and J by 13 bases, with 16 bases left in between. CDR3 amino acids: CASSYSAGSDSQYF. The CDR3 nucleotides read TGTGCCAGCAGTTACTCGGCAGGTTCGGATTCCCAGTACTTC.

The J gene is TRBJ2-1, the V gene TRBV12-3 or TRBV12-4; 10 bases are shared with TRBD2. The CDR3 has 15 amino acids. Trimming took 5 bases from V and 6 from J; bases not matched to a gene: 7. The CDR3 protein is CASSPQAGGRNEQFF. DNA for the CDR3: TGTGCCAGCAGTCCCCAAGCGGGGGGGCGCAATGAGCAGTTCTTC.

The gene calls are TRBV7-9 and TRBJ1-5, with 7 bases that match TRBD1. Per germline, CDR1 SEHNR and CDR2 FQNEAQ (reference sequence). Germline trimming cut 4 bases from V and 3 bases from J; bases unmatched to any gene: 6. The CDR3 extends over 15 amino acids. This CDR3 reads CASSSDRAHNQPQHF. For the CDR3, the DNA is TGTGCCAGCAGCTCCGACAGGGCCCACAATCAGCCCCAGCATTTT.

The chain couples TRBV7-9 to TRBJ2-5; no reliable D call. The J call is doubtful: the DNA matches TRBJ2-7 better. The CDR3 has 13 residues. The germline gives CDR1 SEHNR, CDR2 FQNEAQ (reference sequence). CDR3 in amino acids: CAPDGRPSGEQYF. In DNA form, the CDR3 reads TGTGCCCCAGACGGAAGACCCTCGGGCGAGCAGTACTTC.

The chain is built from TRBV27 and TRBJ1-1, with 9 nucleotides matching TRBD1. CDR1 MNHEY and CDR2 SMNVEV come from the germline V gene (reference sequence). V gave up 5 bases and J gave up 6 bases; unmatched junction bases: 7. This CDR3 comprises 14 residues. CDR3: CASSPGTGTSEAFF. The CDR3, as DNA: TGTGCCAGCAGTCCCGGGACAGGGACTTCTGAAGCTTTCTTT.

This clonotype was counted at least ten times. The chain carries TRBV20-1 and TRBJ2-7; D unclear. Trimming left V 6 bases short and J 5 bases short, with 20 bases between. There are 14 residues in the CDR3. Per the germline V gene, CDR1 is DFQATT and CDR2 is SNEGSKA (reference sequence). This chain's CDR3 is CSAKVRSALDEQYF. The CDR3, as DNA: TGCAGTGCGAAGGTCAGATCGGCCCTTGACGAGCAGTACTTC.

The chain carries TRBV9 and TRBJ1-1; D unclear. This CDR3 has 13 residues. In germline, CDR1 is SGDLS, CDR2 YYNGEE. Trimming pared 4 bases from V and 4 bases from J, leaving 11 bases between. CDR3 DNA: TGTGCCAGCAGCATATACCAGCCCACTGAAGCTTTCTTT. Translation: CASSIYQPTEAFF.

This CDR3 reads CASTIQGARVGANVLTF. CDR3 sequence (DNA): TGCGCCAGCACTATACAGGGGGCAAGGGTTGGGGCCAACGTCCTGACTTTC. The chain has TRBV10-2 and TRBJ2-6; 9 bases align to TRBD1. This CDR3 is 17 amino acids long. With V trimmed by 7 bases and J by 3 bases, 10 bases remained unmatched. CDR1 and CDR2 (germline): WSHSY, SAAADI.

This chain joins TRBV29-1 and TRBJ2-1, with 10 bases matching TRBD1. With V trimmed by 6 bases and J by 7 bases, 9 bases remained unmatched. This CDR3 is 14 amino acids long. Germline CDR1 reads SQVTM; CDR2 reads ANQGSEA. CDR3 region: CSVTGTGARNEQFF. The CDR3 bases are TGCAGCGTAACCGGGACAGGGGCTAGAAATGAGCAGTTCTTC.

The chain combines TRBV28 with TRBJ1-6; perhaps TRBD1 as D (5 bases). V lost 10 bases to trimming and J lost 7 bases, with 17 bases between them. This CDR3 comprises 14 residues. The germline V gene encodes CDR1 MDHEN and CDR2 SYDVKM. The CDR3: CATRLYRQNSPLHF. CDR3 in DNA: TGTGCCACAAGACTCTACCGACAGAATTCACCCCTCCACTTT.

This chain links TRBV5-6 with TRBJ2-5, with D possibly TRBD1 on 5 matching bases. The end of the DNA aligns better with TRBJ2-7, so the J call may be wrong. CDR3 length: 15 residues. The germline V gene has CDR1 SGHDT and CDR2 YYEEEE. CDR3 protein: CASIGQGIGAYEQYF. CDR3 DNA sequence: TGTGCCAGCATCGGACAAGGGATAGGGGCCTACGAGCAGTACTTC.

The rearrangement uses TRBV20-1 and TRBJ2-5; TRBD2 is a possible D gene (6 bases). The germline gives CDR1 DFQATT, CDR2 SNEGSKA (reference sequence). V dropped 8 bases and J dropped 5 bases, with 18 bases sitting between them. The CDR3 runs 13 residues. CDR3 loop: CSLTGVGRETQYF. Written as DNA, the CDR3 is TGCAGTCTCACGGGAGTAGGTCGGGAGACCCAGTACTTC.

The chain recombines TRBV5-6 with TRBJ1-1, with D uncertain. The CDR3 extends over 14 amino acids. Trimming left V 2 bases short and J 0 bases short, with 8 bases between. Germline loops: CDR1 SGHDT, CDR2 YYEEEE. The CDR3 coding sequence is TGTGCCAGCAGCTTCACCGCCCTGAACACTGAAGCTTTCTTT. Translating it yields CASSFTALNTEAFF.